This TCR beta chain was recorded in a study of shared clonotypes between healthy human individuals. At the level of the study: Donor composition was a couple of women and three men, aged 18 to 49. Regarding the study as a whole: An effect of sequencing depth on clonotype sharing among donors was expected.

Assay runs were performed at deep level. The table came from immunoSEQ multiplex PCR; TCRdb's copy has only in-frame clones and leaves some out. This table has just over 2,000,000 clones, 85% to 95% appearing once. Remarks on this clone: Antigen specificity is unknown.

CDR1 and CDR2 from the germline V gene are SGHTA and FQGNSA. Between the trimmed V and J ends, which lost 5 bases and 1 base, there was a span of 8 bases. CDR3 length: 13 amino acids. Donors were Caucasian adults residing in Nashville, Tennessee, USA. Material: naive CD4+ T cells sorted from blood. Subset meaning: CD45RA+ positively selected. This receptor was taken from a man between 18 and 35 years old in good health. The V and J genes are TRBV7-2 and TRBJ1-1; unclear D gene. CDR3 nucleotides: TGTGCCAGCAGCCTACAACCGAACACTGAAGCTTTCTTT. Protein: CASSLQPNTEAFF.